The next 30 T cell receptor beta chains were all read from a single sample in a study of T-cell memory formation after mild COVID-19. TCRdb re-called the 5' RACE reads with MiXCR, one entry per CDR3 protein. The sample has 250,000 to 350,000 distinct CDR3 sequences, 15% to 20% seen once; the top ten hold roughly 25%. The specimen sequenced was PBMCs or a T cell subset sorted from them (not recorded which). These receptor sequences come from a man younger than 35 who had mild COVID-19 (a few samples of this study predate the infection). Cell type and time point are not known.

The chain links TRBV4-3 to TRBJ2-3; D not resolved. This CDR3 comprises 15 residues. The germline V gene encodes CDR1 LGHNA and CDR2 YSLEER. V was clipped by 4 bases and J by 2 bases, with 13 bases between them. CDR3 sequence: CASSLPVVFTDTQYF. The CDR3 DNA follows: TGCGCCAGCAGCCTCCCGGTTGTATTCACAGATACGCAGTATTTT.

V usage is TRBV9 and J usage is TRBJ1-1; D remains ambiguous. The germline V gene has CDR1 SGDLS and CDR2 YYNGEE. Trimming stripped 0 bases from V and 0 bases from J, with 12 bases between. The CDR3 is 16 amino acids. The CDR3 DNA reads as TGTGCCAGCAGCGTAGGCGGTTCCGAAATGAACACTGAAGCTTTCTTT. Translated, it gives CASSVGGSEMNTEAFF.

The chain combines TRBV27 with TRBJ1-5, with unresolved D. The V gene lost 6 bases and the J gene lost 5 bases, with 14 bases spanning the gap. The CDR3 extends over 14 amino acids. CDR1 MNHEY and CDR2 SMNVEV come from the germline V gene (reference sequence). This CDR3 is CASRSREEDQPQHF. The CDR3 DNA reads as TGTGCCAGCAGATCTCGAGAAGAGGATCAGCCCCAGCATTTT.

This chain uses TRBV3-1 with TRBJ2-3; weak D call: TRBD2 (5 bases). The ends were cut back, 0 bases at V and 0 bases at J, with 13 bases in the middle. The CDR3 has 17 amino acids. Germline V gene sequence: CDR1 LGHDT, CDR2 YNNKEL (reference sequence). In DNA, the CDR3 is TGTGCCAGCAGCCAAGATCTGGGCGGGCGAAGCACAGATACGCAGTATTTT. This gives the protein CASSQDLGGRSTDTQYF.

The CDR3: CASTLAGGGIDTQYF. CDR3 DNA sequence: TGTGCCAGCACTCTAGCGGGGGGTGGAATAGATACGCAGTATTTT. V is TRBV28 and J is TRBJ2-3, with 11 bases that match TRBD2. The CDR3 totals 15 residues. Germline V lookup: CDR1 MDHEN, CDR2 SYDVKM. The V segment lost 7 bases and the J segment 5 bases; nucleotides outside the gene matches: 8.

This clonotype turned up a few times. The chain couples TRBV4-3 to TRBJ2-5; 15 bases match TRBD2. CDR1 and CDR2 (germline): LGHNA, YSLEER. The junction had 1 base not matched to a gene; V was cut back by 3 bases and J by 5 bases. The CDR3 is 15 residues long. CDR3 DNA: TGCGCCAGCAGCCAGGGACTAGCGGGGGGTGAGACCCAGTACTTC. Its protein is CASSQGLAGGETQYF.

This clonotype has a count of ten or more. The rearrangement joins TRBV7-2 to TRBJ2-7; D may match TRBD1 or TRBD2 (5 bases each). V shed 1 base and J shed 2 bases, with 9 bases lying between them. The germline V gene has CDR1 SGHTA and CDR2 FQGNSA. CDR3 length equals 14 residues. The CDR3 is CASSLGPGPYEQYV. The DNA of the CDR3 is TGTGCCAGCAGCTTAGGTCCGGGGCCCTACGAGCAGTACGTC.

The genes are TRBV5-1 and TRBJ1-1, with TRBD1 matching 7 bases. With 4 bases clipped from V and 4 bases from J, the junction kept 7 bases outside the gene matches. The CDR3 has 14 residues. CDR1 SGHRS and CDR2 YFSETQ come from the germline V gene. The CDR3 loop is CASSRDRAVTEAFF. The CDR3 bases are TGCGCCAGCAGCCGTGACAGGGCAGTCACTGAAGCTTTCTTT.

This chain joins TRBV28 and TRBJ2-6, with D uncertain. The CDR3 has 13 amino acids. The germline CDR1 and CDR2 sequences are MDHEN and SYDVKM. V was pared by 8 bases and J by 0 bases, with 5 bases between. The CDR3 DNA reads TGTGCCAGCCTTGGCTCTGGGGCCAACGTCCTGACTTTC. Its translation is CASLGSGANVLTF.

This rearrangement joins TRBV11-2 to TRBJ1-1, with 9 bases that match TRBD1. The CDR3 runs to 15 residues. Germline CDR1 and CDR2: SGHAT and FQNNGV. With 5 bases clipped from V and 2 bases from J, the junction kept 6 bases outside the gene matches. The CDR3 DNA reads TGTGCCAGCAGCCCAGAACAGGGGGCCAACACTGAAGCTTTCTTT. Residues: CASSPEQGANTEAFF.

This clonotype has more than one count but fewer than ten. The chain employs TRBV5-1 and TRBJ2-1; 10 positions match TRBD2. The CDR3 is 16 residues long. V was clipped by 0 bases and J by 5 bases; unmatched bases: 5. Germline values: CDR1 SGHRS, CDR2 YFSETQ. Written as DNA, the CDR3 is TGCGCCAGCAGCTTGGGGCCAGCGGGGGGGGACAATGAGCAGTTCTTC. It encodes CASSLGPAGGDNEQFF.

This clonotype has only a few counts. The V gene is TRBV2, the J gene TRBJ1-1; 10 bases match TRBD1. The length of the CDR3 is 15 residues. The germline gives CDR1 SNHLY, CDR2 FYNNEI. V was clipped by 3 bases and J by 5 bases; unmatched bases: 6. In nucleotides, the CDR3 is TGTGCCAGCAGTGATCCGACAGGGGGCCGGACTGAAGCTTTCTTT. Its translation is CASSDPTGGRTEAFF.

A single count supports this clonotype. This rearrangement joins TRBV2 to TRBJ1-1; TRBD1 is a possible D gene (5 bases). This CDR3 region has 14 residues. The V end lost 7 bases, the J end lost 3 bases, and 15 bases lay between the germline ends. Germline V gene lookup returns CDR1 SNHLY and CDR2 FYNNEI. The CDR3 sequence: CASKEVGGDTEAFF. CDR3 nucleotide sequence: TGTGCCAGCAAAGAGGTTGGGGGTGACACTGAAGCTTTCTTT.

This clonotype turned up a few times. This chain connects TRBV5-6 to TRBJ1-2; no firm D call. The V and J ends lost 1 base and 3 bases respectively, with 7 bases between them. Germline CDR1 reads SGHDT; CDR2 reads YYEEEE. This CDR3 is built from 13 residues. CDR3 nucleotide sequence: TGTGCCAGCAGCTTGTGGGAACACTATGGCTACACCTTC. This encodes CASSLWEHYGYTF.

This clonotype was seen only a few times. V and J are TRBV7-2 and TRBJ2-5, with D possibly TRBD2 on 5 matching bases. The V and J ends lost 4 bases and 1 base respectively, with 16 bases between them. The CDR3 has 16 residues. Germline values: CDR1 SGHTA, CDR2 FQGNSA. CDR3 coding DNA: TGTGCCAGCAGCTCCCTCTCCTTCCGGGGCCAAGAGACCCAGTACTTC. Protein product: CASSSLSFRGQETQYF.

The sample holds a few counts of this clonotype. The chain joins TRBV6-5 to TRBJ2-1, with D perhaps being TRBD1 or TRBD2 (6 bases each). Deletions cut 4 bases from V and 2 bases from J, with 15 bases between. This CDR3 contains 16 residues. CDR1 and CDR2 from the germline V gene are MNHEY and SVGAGI. CDR3 nucleotide sequence: TGTGCCAGCAGTTCCGGGGGCTTGGACCCCTACAATGAGCAGTTCTTC. Protein sequence: CASSSGGLDPYNEQFF.

The V gene is TRBV4-3, the J gene TRBJ2-1; a weak D match, TRBD2 (6 bases). The CDR3 extends over 16 amino acids. V was cut by 3 bases and J by 5 bases, with 17 bases left in between. The germline V gene has CDR1 LGHNA and CDR2 YSLEER. CDR3 nucleotide sequence: TGCGCCAGCAGCCAGGGACTGAATTATTTGGACAATGAGCAGTTCTTC. Its protein is CASSQGLNYLDNEQFF.

The chain combines TRBV4-1 with TRBJ1-6; D is undetermined. The V end lost 8 bases, the J end lost 8 bases, and 22 bases lay between the germline ends. From germline, CDR1 is MGHRA and CDR2 YSYEKL. CDR3 length: 16 residues. CDR3 loop: CASPPREDLCDSPLHF. CDR3 coding DNA: TGCGCCAGCCCCCCGCGGGAAGACCTTTGCGATTCACCCCTCCACTTT.

This clonotype was counted many times. This sequence joins TRBV7-6 and TRBJ2-1; weak D call: TRBD2 (5 bases). Trimming took 0 bases from V and 10 from J, leaving 13 bases between them. The CDR3 consists of 14 residues. Germline values: CDR1 SGHVS, CDR2 FNYEAQ. Written as DNA, the CDR3 is TGTGCCAGCAGCTTAGCCCTAGGGTCGGGAGAGCAGTTCTTC. Encoded protein: CASSLALGSGEQFF.

The chain uses TRBV4-3 and TRBJ1-2; TRBD1 aligns across 9 bases. The CDR3 has 14 residues. J lost 8 bases, V lost 0 bases, and 4 bases had no gene match. Germline CDR1 and CDR2: LGHNA and YSLEER. CDR3 sequence reads: CASSQEDRGRGYTF. The CDR3 region has the DNA TGCGCCAGCAGCCAAGAAGACAGGGGGAGGGGCTACACCTTC.

This chain connects TRBV4-2 to TRBJ2-1; D remains unclear. Germline V gene sequence: CDR1 LGHNA, CDR2 YNFKEQ. The CDR3 totals 17 residues. V gave up 0 bases and J gave up 1 base, with 13 bases separating them. The CDR3 reads CASSQDIPTRSYNEQFF. As DNA, the CDR3 is TGTGCCAGCAGCCAAGATATCCCTACGAGGTCCTACAATGAGCAGTTCTTC.

In this sample, this clonotype turned up a few times. The J gene is TRBJ1-2, the V gene TRBV7-2; D is uncertain. Trimming stripped 3 bases from V and 7 bases from J, with 15 bases between. The CDR3 contains 14 residues. Looked up from germline, CDR1 is SGHTA and CDR2 is FQGNSA. The CDR3 sequence: CASSLNGPGGGYTF. The CDR3 nucleotides read TGTGCCAGCAGCTTGAACGGGCCAGGCGGTGGCTACACCTTC.

This clonotype was counted ten times or more. V gene TRBV5-5 combines with J gene TRBJ1-5; possible D gene TRBD1, 6 bases. V lost 1 base to trimming and J lost 5 bases, with 19 bases between them. The germline CDR1 and CDR2 sequences are SGHKS and YYEKEE (reference sequence). CDR3 length: 17 amino acids. The CDR3 is CASSLFASGAGDQPQHF. CDR3 DNA sequence: TGTGCCAGCAGCTTGTTTGCTTCGGGGGCAGGGGATCAGCCCCAGCATTTT.

V usage is TRBV20-1 and J usage is TRBJ2-5, with D unclear. The CDR3 is made up of 12 amino acids. CDR1 DFQATT and CDR2 SNEGSKA come from the germline V gene (reference sequence). Trimming stripped 3 bases from V and 5 bases from J, with 10 bases between. CDR3 sequence (DNA): TGCAGTGCTAGCACAAGCTGGGAGACCCAGTACTTC. It encodes CSASTSWETQYF.

The chain combines TRBV7-2 with TRBJ1-5; D remains unclear. The V gene lost 0 bases and the J gene lost 7 bases, with 10 bases spanning the gap. CDR3 length: 14 residues. Germline V CDR1 and CDR2: SGHTA, FQGNSA. The CDR3 loop reads CASSLAPVAQPQHF. Written as DNA, the CDR3 is TGTGCCAGCAGCTTAGCGCCCGTTGCCCAGCCCCAGCATTTT.

This clonotype was seen a handful of times. The chain links TRBV9 to TRBJ2-3; the D gene is possibly TRBD2 (5 bases). Germline loops: CDR1 SGDLS, CDR2 YYNGEE. The CDR3 is 14 residues long. V was shortened by 0 bases and J by 6 bases, with 11 bases between the two germline ends. The CDR3 nucleotides read TGTGCCAGCAGCGTAGCTGGGCGAGGGGATACGCAGTATTTT. This encodes CASSVAGRGDTQYF.

This clonotype was picked up a small number of times. The CDR3 here is CASSPRAGTGNTQYF. The CDR3, as DNA: TGTGCCAGCAGTCCGCGAGCCGGGACTGGAAATACGCAGTATTTT. J is TRBJ2-3 and V is TRBV6-4, with D possibly TRBD2 on 6 matching bases. The CDR3 is made up of 15 amino acids. V lost 5 bases and J lost 7, with 19 bases in between. CDR1 is MRHNA and CDR2 is SNTAGT in the germline V gene.

The gene calls are TRBV28 and TRBJ2-3, with D perhaps TRBD2 (7 bases). This CDR3 comprises 16 residues. Trimming took off 3 bases at V and 4 bases at J, with 17 bases between the two ends. The germline V gene has CDR1 MDHEN and CDR2 SYDVKM. The CDR3 loop reads CASSFGGAGSADTQYF. In nucleotides, the CDR3 is TGTGCCAGCAGTTTTGGGGGGGCAGGCAGCGCAGATACGCAGTATTTT.

This clonotype was seen a handful of times. This sequence joins TRBV7-2 and TRBJ2-1; no clear D. Trimming left V 1 base short and J 4 bases short, with 5 bases between. In germline, CDR1 is SGHTA, CDR2 FQGNSA. CDR3 length: 13 residues. CDR3 in amino acids: CASSLETYNEQFF. The CDR3 nucleotides read TGTGCCAGCAGCTTAGAGACATACAATGAGCAGTTCTTC.

The chain combines TRBV23-1 with TRBJ1-4; D perhaps matches TRBD1 (5 bases). TRBV23-1 is an open reading frame, and its role is uncertain. V was clipped by 6 bases and J by 0 bases, with 23 bases between them. The CDR3 has 19 amino acids. The CDR3 loop is CASSPESEVQAATNEKLFF. The CDR3 region has the DNA TGCGCCAGCAGCCCCGAGTCGGAAGTACAGGCGGCAACTAATGAAAAACTGTTTTTT.